This T cell receptor (beta chain) came from a study of CD8 T cell repertoires and HIV-1 epitope variants. Comment on this clone: The antigen is unknown.

Trimming removed 2 bases from V and 1 base from J; junction bases left unmatched: 3. CDR1 is SGHTS and CDR2 is YDEGEE in the germline V gene. The CDR3 is 14 amino acids. Here immunoSEQ multiplex PCR was the method, and the copy in TCRdb shows in-frame clones only, minus some. The sample includes around 2,000 clones, approximately 71% of them seen just once. The clonotype was recovered from a male donor with HIV. The sample was cultured CD8+ T cells derived from PBMCs. J is TRBJ2-7 and V is TRBV5-8; the match to TRBD1 covers 7 bases. The CDR3 DNA reads as TGTGCCAGCAGCTTCGGGACAGCGTCCTACGAGCAGTACTTC. Translated: CASSFGTASYEQYF.